This TCR beta chain originates from a study of Graves' ophthalmopathy and Graves' hyperthyroidism. Overall study: Peripheral blood (taken before any treatment) was collected at initial diagnosis.

Exclusion applied to patients with other autoimmune diseases, uncontrolled infections, pregnancy or lactation. The V end was cut by 2 bases, the J end by 8 bases, with 12 bases between. Germline CDR1 reads MNHNY; CDR2 reads SVGAGI (reference sequence). The CDR3 contains 13 residues. TCR beta CDR3 regions were amplified from RNA transcripts. Second-round multiplex PCR came after a first-round RT-PCR that employed HTBI primers. TCRdb itself ran the multiplex PCR reads through MiXCR, one entry per CDR3 protein. The sample lists 200,000 to 250,000 distinct CDR3 sequences, 25% to 30% occurring once. Study results and limitations: In blood, most expanded thyroid clonotypes above 0.001 frequency were also detected. In separating ophthalmopathy from stable hyperthyroidism, a 13-signature model achieved around 85% sensitivity and about 80% specificity.

This clonotype was observed at least ten times. Its antigen is still unknown. The sample was peripheral blood. This TCR was sampled from a man aged 50-59 years with Graves' ophthalmopathy. The V gene is TRBV6-6, the J gene TRBJ1-2; D call uncertain. The CDR3 here is CASSYRNREGYTF. The DNA of the CDR3 is TGTGCCAGCAGTTACCGAAACCGGGAGGGCTACACCTTC.